A selection of T cell receptor beta chains follows, all from one sample in a study of T cells in Graves' hyperthyroidism and ophthalmopathy. TCRdb reprocessed the multiplex PCR reads with MiXCR, giving one entry per CDR3 protein. This sample yields over 700,000 distinct CDR3 sequences, of which around a sixth are seen a single time; roughly a sixth belongs to the top ten. Sequenced input: blood. These receptors were taken from a woman in her 50s with Graves' hyperthyroidism that later progressed to Graves' ophthalmopathy. Each CDR3 is given with its conserved first and last residue. Fields, in order: D gene, J gene, V gene, clone size, CDR3 protein, CDR3 DNA. The D gene is left open where the match is weak. A clone size is listed for some rows: how often the clone was seen (once, few, many), or a class if it is expanded.

d_call: .; j_call: TRBJ1-5; v_call: TRBV2; clone_size: .; cdr3_aa: CASTREGLEPQHF; cdr3_nt: TGTGCCAGCACTAGGGAGGGACTGGAGCCCCAGCATTTT
d_call: .; j_call: TRBJ1-1; v_call: TRBV20-1; clone_size: few; cdr3_aa: CSARRGGTYTEAFF; cdr3_nt: TGCAGTGCTAGAAGGGGAGGGACCTACACTGAAGCTTTCTTT
d_call: TRBD1; j_call: TRBJ1-2; v_call: TRBV30; clone_size: many; cdr3_aa: CARTGGSDYTF; cdr3_nt: TGTGCTAGGACAGGGGGCTCGGACTACACCTTC
d_call: .; j_call: TRBJ1-2; v_call: TRBV3-1; clone_size: .; cdr3_aa: CASSQELDMMSGYTF; cdr3_nt: TGTGCCAGCAGCCAAGAACTGGACATGATGAGCGGCTACACCTTC
d_call: TRBD1; j_call: TRBJ2-5; v_call: TRBV5-1; clone_size: few; cdr3_aa: CASSPGTGKTQYF; cdr3_nt: TGCGCCAGCAGCCCTGGGACAGGGAAGACCCAGTACTTC
d_call: TRBD2; j_call: TRBJ2-7; v_call: TRBV5-1; clone_size: many; cdr3_aa: CASSLSGGKSYEQYF; cdr3_nt: TGCGCCAGCAGCTTGTCGGGGGGAAAATCCTACGAGCAGTACTTC
d_call: TRBD2; j_call: TRBJ2-7; v_call: TRBV20-1; clone_size: many; cdr3_aa: CSAIPGLAPYEQYF; cdr3_nt: TGCAGTGCTATCCCGGGACTAGCTCCCTACGAGCAGTACTTC
d_call: .; j_call: TRBJ1-2; v_call: TRBV20-1; clone_size: .; cdr3_aa: CSAYRQNYGYTF; cdr3_nt: TGCAGTGCTTATCGACAGAACTATGGCTACACCTTC
d_call: TRBD2; j_call: TRBJ2-1; v_call: TRBV20-1; clone_size: few; cdr3_aa: CSTTSGVNEQFF; cdr3_nt: TGCAGTACGACTAGCGGGGTAAATGAGCAGTTCTTC
d_call: .; j_call: TRBJ1-1; v_call: TRBV6-1; clone_size: many; cdr3_aa: CASSRAEENTEAFF; cdr3_nt: TGTGCCAGCAGTCGCGCCGAGGAGAACACTGAAGCTTTCTTT
d_call: .; j_call: TRBJ1-2; v_call: TRBV20-1; clone_size: many; cdr3_aa: CSGPSDGRYGYTF; cdr3_nt: TGCAGTGGACCGAGCGACGGGCGGTATGGCTACACCTTC
d_call: TRBD1; j_call: TRBJ1-4; v_call: TRBV6-1; clone_size: few; cdr3_aa: CASSTRTGSGEKLFF; cdr3_nt: TGTGCCAGCAGTACCCGGACAGGCTCCGGTGAAAAACTGTTTTTT
d_call: .; j_call: TRBJ2-3; v_call: TRBV6-2/TRBV6-3; clone_size: .; cdr3_aa: CASSYMRATDTQYF; cdr3_nt: TGTGCCAGCAGTTACATGCGGGCCACAGATACGCAGTATTTT
d_call: TRBD1; j_call: TRBJ2-3; v_call: TRBV10-3; clone_size: .; cdr3_aa: CAIRSRQGGTDTQYF; cdr3_nt: TGTGCCATCAGATCTCGTCAGGGGGGCACAGATACGCAGTATTTT
d_call: .; j_call: TRBJ1-1; v_call: TRBV15; clone_size: few; cdr3_aa: CATSRDEVDTEAFF; cdr3_nt: TGTGCCACCAGCAGAGATGAAGTAGACACTGAAGCTTTCTTT
d_call: .; j_call: TRBJ2-1; v_call: TRBV9; clone_size: .; cdr3_aa: CASSVASRNYNEQFF; cdr3_nt: TGTGCCAGCAGCGTAGCGAGCAGAAACTACAATGAGCAGTTCTTC
d_call: TRBD1; j_call: TRBJ2-4; v_call: TRBV7-9; clone_size: .; cdr3_aa: CASNPGIGQGDIQYF; cdr3_nt: TGTGCCAGCAACCCGGGGATAGGACAGGGGGACATTCAGTACTTC
d_call: TRBD1; j_call: TRBJ2-1; v_call: TRBV30; clone_size: .; cdr3_aa: CAWRNYPGQSNEQFF; cdr3_nt: TGTGCCTGGAGGAACTACCCGGGACAGTCCAATGAGCAGTTCTTC
d_call: .; j_call: TRBJ2-3; v_call: TRBV7-8; clone_size: many; cdr3_aa: CASSLEVAALRTDTQYF; cdr3_nt: TGTGCCAGCAGCTTAGAAGTGGCAGCCTTGAGGACAGATACGCAGTATTTT
d_call: .; j_call: TRBJ2-5; v_call: TRBV28; clone_size: many; cdr3_aa: CASSSRGAGQETQYF; cdr3_nt: TGTGCCAGCAGTTCCAGGGGCGCGGGGCAAGAGACCCAGTACTTC
d_call: TRBD2; j_call: TRBJ2-2; v_call: TRBV20-1; clone_size: .; cdr3_aa: CSANLAGVSTGELFF; cdr3_nt: TGCAGTGCCAATCTAGCGGGGGTCTCCACCGGGGAGCTGTTTTTT
d_call: .; j_call: TRBJ1-1; v_call: TRBV19; clone_size: .; cdr3_aa: CASSTIHGTEAFF; cdr3_nt: TGTGCCAGTAGCACCATCCATGGGACTGAAGCTTTCTTT
d_call: .; j_call: TRBJ1-6; v_call: TRBV14; clone_size: .; cdr3_aa: CASSQDLHPFSPLHF; cdr3_nt: TGTGCCAGCAGCCAAGATCTGCACCCTTTTTCACCCCTCCACTTT
d_call: .; j_call: TRBJ2-5; v_call: TRBV12-3/TRBV12-4; clone_size: .; cdr3_aa: CGSSLDLGGEETQYF; cdr3_nt: TGTGGCAGCAGTTTGGACCTAGGGGGAGAGGAGACCCAGTACTTC
d_call: TRBD2; j_call: TRBJ2-2; v_call: TRBV7-8; clone_size: .; cdr3_aa: CACGGAGELFF; cdr3_nt: TGTGCTTGCGGGGGGGCCGGGGAGCTGTTTTTT
d_call: .; j_call: TRBJ1-4; v_call: TRBV11-2; clone_size: many; cdr3_aa: CASSLRGLPLEATNEKLFF; cdr3_nt: TGTGCCAGCAGCTTAAGGGGACTCCCACTAGAAGCAACTAATGAAAAACTGTTTTTT
d_call: TRBD2; j_call: TRBJ2-7; v_call: TRBV5-1; clone_size: .; cdr3_aa: CASSQMTRGGRDEQYF; cdr3_nt: TGCGCCAGCAGCCAAATGACGCGGGGGGGCCGGGACGAGCAGTACTTC
d_call: TRBD1; j_call: TRBJ2-1; v_call: TRBV27; clone_size: .; cdr3_aa: CASSWGQNNEQFF; cdr3_nt: TGTGCCAGCAGCTGGGGACAGAACAATGAGCAGTTCTTC
d_call: TRBD2; j_call: TRBJ2-4; v_call: TRBV20-1; clone_size: .; cdr3_aa: CSASVPGGAKNIQYF; cdr3_nt: TGCAGTGCTAGTGTCCCGGGGGGGGCCAAAAACATTCAGTACTTC
d_call: .; j_call: TRBJ1-3; v_call: TRBV3-1; clone_size: few; cdr3_aa: CASSQDTVSGNTIYF; cdr3_nt: TGTGCCAGCAGCCAAGATACGGTCTCTGGAAACACCATATATTTT
d_call: .; j_call: TRBJ2-2; v_call: TRBV7-7; clone_size: few; cdr3_aa: CASSLGNANTGELFF; cdr3_nt: TGTGCTAGCAGCTTGGGCAACGCGAACACCGGGGAGCTGTTTTTT
d_call: .; j_call: TRBJ2-7; v_call: TRBV10-3; clone_size: .; cdr3_aa: CAISSPRAVLKQYF; cdr3_nt: TGTGCCATCAGTTCCCCCCGGGCCGTGCTTAAGCAGTACTTC
d_call: .; j_call: TRBJ1-3; v_call: TRBV10-1; clone_size: .; cdr3_aa: CASSYSHASGNTIYF; cdr3_nt: TGCGCCAGCAGTTACTCACATGCGTCTGGAAACACCATATATTTT
d_call: TRBD1; j_call: TRBJ2-7; v_call: TRBV30; clone_size: many; cdr3_aa: CAWSGGRGYEQYF; cdr3_nt: TGTGCCTGGAGTGGTGGCAGGGGGTACGAGCAGTACTTC
d_call: .; j_call: TRBJ2-7; v_call: TRBV6-5; clone_size: once; cdr3_aa: CASRLDLSYEQYF; cdr3_nt: TGTGCCAGCAGACTCGACCTTTCCTACGAGCAGTACTTC
d_call: .; j_call: TRBJ2-7; v_call: TRBV30; clone_size: many; cdr3_aa: CAWSHLGTLAYEQYF; cdr3_nt: TGTGCCTGGAGTCACCTCGGGACTCTAGCCTACGAGCAGTACTTC
d_call: .; j_call: TRBJ1-2; v_call: TRBV10-3; clone_size: few; cdr3_aa: CAISGTAYGYTF; cdr3_nt: TGTGCCATCAGTGGTACAGCCTATGGCTACACCTTC
d_call: .; j_call: TRBJ2-1; v_call: TRBV5-1; clone_size: .; cdr3_aa: CASTLGESPEQFF; cdr3_nt: TGCGCCAGCACCTTGGGGGAAAGCCCTGAGCAGTTCTTC
d_call: TRBD1; j_call: TRBJ1-1; v_call: TRBV5-4; clone_size: .; cdr3_aa: CASSLEPGGELEDTEAFF; cdr3_nt: TGTGCCAGCAGCTTGGAGCCAGGGGGCGAATTAGAGGACACTGAAGCTTTCTTT
d_call: .; j_call: TRBJ1-2; v_call: TRBV10-3; clone_size: many; cdr3_aa: CAISESVGAAGYTF; cdr3_nt: TGTGCCATCAGTGAGTCTGTAGGGGCGGCTGGCTACACCTTC
d_call: .; j_call: TRBJ1-1; v_call: TRBV15; clone_size: few; cdr3_aa: CATSRVGGYTEAFF; cdr3_nt: TGTGCCACCAGCAGAGTAGGGGGATACACTGAAGCTTTCTTT
d_call: .; j_call: TRBJ1-1; v_call: TRBV19; clone_size: many; cdr3_aa: CASRTFSGGENTEAFF; cdr3_nt: TGTGCCAGTAGAACCTTTAGCGGGGGAGAGAACACTGAAGCTTTCTTT
d_call: .; j_call: TRBJ2-7; v_call: TRBV9; clone_size: few; cdr3_aa: CASSVGVGAGYEQYF; cdr3_nt: TGTGCCAGCAGCGTAGGGGTAGGCGCCGGGTACGAGCAGTACTTC
d_call: .; j_call: TRBJ2-7; v_call: TRBV27; clone_size: .; cdr3_aa: CASSFRGYQQYF; cdr3_nt: TGTGCCAGCAGTTTCCGGGGCTACCAGCAGTACTTC
d_call: TRBD2; j_call: TRBJ2-1; v_call: TRBV6-2/TRBV6-3; clone_size: many; cdr3_aa: CASSESGGESNEQFF; cdr3_nt: TGTGCCAGCAGTGAAAGCGGGGGGGAATCCAATGAGCAGTTCTTC
d_call: .; j_call: TRBJ1-2; v_call: TRBV9; clone_size: few; cdr3_aa: CASSVAGAKDYGYTF; cdr3_nt: TGTGCCAGCAGCGTAGCCGGGGCGAAGGACTATGGCTACACCTTC
d_call: TRBD1; j_call: TRBJ2-5; v_call: TRBV10-2; clone_size: few; cdr3_aa: CATEGQGGETQYF; cdr3_nt: TGCGCCACCGAGGGACAGGGCGGAGAGACCCAGTACTTC
d_call: TRBD2; j_call: TRBJ2-1; v_call: TRBV11-2; clone_size: .; cdr3_aa: CASSLQGTRGGVNEQFF; cdr3_nt: TGTGCCAGCAGCCTTCAGGGCACTCGCGGGGGAGTCAATGAGCAGTTCTTC
d_call: .; j_call: TRBJ2-2; v_call: TRBV7-3; clone_size: .; cdr3_aa: CASSLNYRTAGAGELFF; cdr3_nt: TGTGCCAGCAGCTTAAATTACAGGACCGCTGGGGCCGGGGAGCTGTTTTTT
d_call: .; j_call: TRBJ1-2; v_call: TRBV20-1; clone_size: .; cdr3_aa: CSARSDLKTGGYTF; cdr3_nt: TGCAGTGCTAGATCGGACTTAAAAACGGGTGGCTACACCTTC
d_call: .; j_call: TRBJ2-3; v_call: TRBV9; clone_size: .; cdr3_aa: CASSAERDTQYF; cdr3_nt: TGTGCCAGCAGCGCGGAAAGGGATACGCAGTATTTT
d_call: .; j_call: TRBJ2-2; v_call: TRBV19; clone_size: few; cdr3_aa: CASSPLRATGELFF; cdr3_nt: TGTGCCAGTAGTCCCCTCAGGGCCACCGGGGAGCTGTTTTTT
d_call: .; j_call: TRBJ1-4; v_call: TRBV7-6; clone_size: .; cdr3_aa: CASSLLGSEKLFF; cdr3_nt: TGTGCCAGCAGCTTATTAGGGTCGGAAAAACTGTTTTTT
d_call: .; j_call: TRBJ1-2; v_call: TRBV12-3/TRBV12-4; clone_size: few; cdr3_aa: CASPFGGDLKTNYGYTF; cdr3_nt: TGTGCCAGCCCTTTCGGGGGCGATCTTAAGACTAACTATGGCTACACCTTC
d_call: .; j_call: TRBJ1-4; v_call: TRBV13; clone_size: many; cdr3_aa: CASSLGSYEKLFF; cdr3_nt: TGTGCCAGCAGCTTAGGCAGCTATGAAAAACTGTTTTTT
d_call: .; j_call: TRBJ1-5; v_call: TRBV30; clone_size: few; cdr3_aa: CAWSVLLNQPQHF; cdr3_nt: TGTGCCTGGAGTGTACTACTCAATCAGCCCCAGCATTTT
d_call: .; j_call: TRBJ2-5; v_call: TRBV4-1; clone_size: .; cdr3_aa: CASSQGGIQETQYF; cdr3_nt: TGCGCCAGCAGCCAGGGGGGAATCCAAGAGACCCAGTACTTC
d_call: TRBD1; j_call: TRBJ1-2; v_call: TRBV2; clone_size: many; cdr3_aa: CASREGQGWVEGYTF; cdr3_nt: TGTGCCAGCAGGGAAGGACAGGGTTGGGTTGAGGGCTACACCTTC
d_call: .; j_call: TRBJ1-4; v_call: TRBV20-1; clone_size: few; cdr3_aa: CSAPGPLNEKLFF; cdr3_nt: TGCAGTGCTCCCGGACCGCTAAATGAAAAACTGTTTTTT
d_call: .; j_call: TRBJ1-1; v_call: TRBV15; clone_size: .; cdr3_aa: CATSRDGRSKAFF; cdr3_nt: TGTGCCACCAGCAGAGATGGGCGGTCGAAAGCTTTCTTT